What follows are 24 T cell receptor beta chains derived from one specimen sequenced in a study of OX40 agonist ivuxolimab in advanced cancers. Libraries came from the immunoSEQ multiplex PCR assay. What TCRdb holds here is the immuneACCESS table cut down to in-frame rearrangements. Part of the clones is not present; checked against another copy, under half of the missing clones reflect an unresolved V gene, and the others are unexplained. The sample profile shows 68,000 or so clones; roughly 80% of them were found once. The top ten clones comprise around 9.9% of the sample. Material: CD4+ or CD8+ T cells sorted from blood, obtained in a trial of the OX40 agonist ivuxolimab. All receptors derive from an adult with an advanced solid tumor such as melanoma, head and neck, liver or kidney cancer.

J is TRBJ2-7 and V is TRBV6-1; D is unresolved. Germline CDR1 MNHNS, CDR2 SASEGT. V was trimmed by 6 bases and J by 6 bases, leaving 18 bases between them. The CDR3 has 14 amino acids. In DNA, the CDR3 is TGTGCCAGCAGGCAAACCGAGCGTTCAGGCGAGCAGTACTTC. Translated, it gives CASRQTERSGEQYF.

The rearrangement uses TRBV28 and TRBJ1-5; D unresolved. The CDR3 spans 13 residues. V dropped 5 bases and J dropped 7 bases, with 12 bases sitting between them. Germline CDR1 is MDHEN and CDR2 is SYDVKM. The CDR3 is CASSPEGWQPQHF. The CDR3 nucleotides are TGTGCCAGCAGTCCCGAGGGATGGCAGCCCCAGCATTTT.

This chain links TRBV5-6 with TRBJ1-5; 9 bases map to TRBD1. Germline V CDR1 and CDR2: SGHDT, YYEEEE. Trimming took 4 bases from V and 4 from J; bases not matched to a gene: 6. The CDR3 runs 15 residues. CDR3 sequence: CASSKGQGPNQPQHF. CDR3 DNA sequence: TGTGCCAGCAGCAAGGGACAGGGCCCAAATCAGCCCCAGCATTTT. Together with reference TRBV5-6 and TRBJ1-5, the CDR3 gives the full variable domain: DAGVTQSPTHLIKTRGQQVTLRCSPKSGHDTVSWYQQALGQGPQFIFQYYEEEERQRGNFPDRFSGHQFPNYSSELNVNALLLGDSALYLCASSKGQGPNQPQHFGDGTRLSIL.

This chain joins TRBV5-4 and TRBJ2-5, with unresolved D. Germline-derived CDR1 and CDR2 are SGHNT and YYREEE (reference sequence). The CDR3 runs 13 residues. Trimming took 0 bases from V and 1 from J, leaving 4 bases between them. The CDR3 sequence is CASSLAAQETQYF. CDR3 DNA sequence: TGTGCCAGCAGCTTGGCAGCCCAAGAGACCCAGTACTTC.

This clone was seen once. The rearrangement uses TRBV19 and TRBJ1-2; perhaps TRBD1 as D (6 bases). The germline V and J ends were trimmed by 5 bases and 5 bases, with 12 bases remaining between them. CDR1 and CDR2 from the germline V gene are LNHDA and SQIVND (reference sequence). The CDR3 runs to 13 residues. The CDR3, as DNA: TGTGCCAGTAGTTCTGGACAGAGGTATGGCTACACCTTC. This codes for CASSSGQRYGYTF.

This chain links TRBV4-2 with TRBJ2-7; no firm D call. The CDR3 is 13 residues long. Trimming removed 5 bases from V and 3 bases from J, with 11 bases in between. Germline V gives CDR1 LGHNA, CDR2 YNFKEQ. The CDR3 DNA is TGTGCCAGCAGCTTCGGACGCAACTACGAGCAGTACTTC. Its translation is CASSFGRNYEQYF.

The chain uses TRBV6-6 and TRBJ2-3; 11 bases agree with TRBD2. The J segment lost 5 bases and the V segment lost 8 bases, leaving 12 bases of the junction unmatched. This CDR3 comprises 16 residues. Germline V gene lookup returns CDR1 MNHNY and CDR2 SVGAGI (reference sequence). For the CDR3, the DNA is TGTGCCAGCGGAGCGTGGGTAGCGGGGGGGAAAGATACGCAGTATTTT. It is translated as CASGAWVAGGKDTQYF.

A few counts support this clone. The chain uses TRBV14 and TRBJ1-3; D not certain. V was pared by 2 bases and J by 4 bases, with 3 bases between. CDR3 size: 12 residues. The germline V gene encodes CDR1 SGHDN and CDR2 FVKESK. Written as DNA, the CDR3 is TGTGCCAGCAGCCAACAAGGAAACACCATATATTTT. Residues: CASSQQGNTIYF.

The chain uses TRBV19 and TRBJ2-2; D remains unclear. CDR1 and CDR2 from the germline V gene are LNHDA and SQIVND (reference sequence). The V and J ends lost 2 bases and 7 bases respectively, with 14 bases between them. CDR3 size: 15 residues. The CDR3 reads CASSIWYRSSGELFF. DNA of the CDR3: TGTGCCAGTAGTATATGGTACCGGTCCAGCGGGGAGCTGTTTTTT.

In DNA, the CDR3 is TGTGCCAGCAGTTTAGGAGGGGGAACTGAAGCTTTCTTT. Translating it yields CASSLGGGTEAFF. The rearrangement uses TRBV27 and TRBJ1-1; TRBD1 is a possible D gene (6 bases). The V and J ends lost 2 bases and 5 bases respectively, with 9 bases between them. Per the germline V gene, CDR1 is MNHEY and CDR2 is SMNVEV (reference sequence). There are 13 residues in the CDR3.

The CDR3 here is CASSQGTGNTIYF. CDR3 nucleotide sequence: TGCGCCAGCAGTCAAGGCACTGGAAACACCATATATTTT. The gene calls are TRBV5-1 and TRBJ1-3; D is ambiguous. Per the germline V gene, CDR1 is SGHRS and CDR2 is YFSETQ. V was pared by 5 bases and J by 2 bases, with 8 bases between. There are 13 residues in the CDR3.

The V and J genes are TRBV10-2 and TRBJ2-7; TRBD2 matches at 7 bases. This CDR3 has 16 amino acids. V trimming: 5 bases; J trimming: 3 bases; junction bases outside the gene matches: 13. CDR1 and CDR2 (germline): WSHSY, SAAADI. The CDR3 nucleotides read TGCGCCAGCAGTCCTCCGTTCGGAGCGGGAAACTACGAGCAGTACTTC. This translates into CASSPPFGAGNYEQYF.

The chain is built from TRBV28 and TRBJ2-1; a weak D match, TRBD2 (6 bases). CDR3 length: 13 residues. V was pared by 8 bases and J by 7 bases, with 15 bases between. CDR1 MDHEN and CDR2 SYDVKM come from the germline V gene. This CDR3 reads CASAGPETNEQFF. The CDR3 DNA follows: TGTGCCAGCGCGGGGCCAGAGACGAATGAGCAGTTCTTC.

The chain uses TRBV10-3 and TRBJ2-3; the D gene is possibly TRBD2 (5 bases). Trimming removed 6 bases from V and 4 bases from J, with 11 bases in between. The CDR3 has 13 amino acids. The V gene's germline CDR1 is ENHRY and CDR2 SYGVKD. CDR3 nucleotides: TGTGCCATCAGGGGAGAGTCCGCAGATACGCAGTATTTT. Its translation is CAIRGESADTQYF.

The CDR3 loop reads CASSFGGRGTSDDEQFF. CDR3 nucleotide sequence: TGTGCCAGCTCATTTGGGGGACGGGGGACTAGCGACGATGAGCAGTTCTTC. This chain uses TRBV18 with TRBJ2-1; TRBD2 agrees at 10 bases. This CDR3 region has 17 residues. The ends lost 5 bases at V and 8 bases at J; junction bases unmatched: 15. Looked up from germline, CDR1 is KGHSH and CDR2 is LQKENI.

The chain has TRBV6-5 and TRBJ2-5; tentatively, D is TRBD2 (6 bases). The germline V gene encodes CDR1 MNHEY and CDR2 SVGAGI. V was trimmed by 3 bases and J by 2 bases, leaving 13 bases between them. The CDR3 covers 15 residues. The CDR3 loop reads CASSYYSGQQETQYF. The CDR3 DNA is TGTGCCAGCAGTTATTATAGCGGACAACAAGAGACCCAGTACTTC.

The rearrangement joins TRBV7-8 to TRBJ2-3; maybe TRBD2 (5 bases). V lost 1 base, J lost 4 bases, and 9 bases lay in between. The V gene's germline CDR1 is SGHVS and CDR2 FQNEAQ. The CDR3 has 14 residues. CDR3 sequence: CASSLESGADTQYF. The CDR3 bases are TGTGCCAGCAGCTTAGAGAGCGGAGCAGATACGCAGTATTTT.

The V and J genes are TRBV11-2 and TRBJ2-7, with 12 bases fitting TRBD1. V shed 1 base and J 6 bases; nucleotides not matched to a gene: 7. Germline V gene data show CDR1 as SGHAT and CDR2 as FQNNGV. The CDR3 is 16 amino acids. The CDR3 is CASSLVLGQGAFEQYF. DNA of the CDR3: TGTGCCAGCAGCTTAGTCTTGGGACAGGGGGCGTTCGAGCAGTACTTC.

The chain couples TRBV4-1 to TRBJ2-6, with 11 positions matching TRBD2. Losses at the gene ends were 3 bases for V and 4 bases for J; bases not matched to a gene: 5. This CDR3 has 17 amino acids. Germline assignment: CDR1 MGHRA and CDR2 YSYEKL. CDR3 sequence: CASSHSGRASGANVLTF. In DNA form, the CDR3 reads TGCGCCAGCAGCCATAGCGGGAGGGCTTCGGGGGCCAACGTCCTGACTTTC.

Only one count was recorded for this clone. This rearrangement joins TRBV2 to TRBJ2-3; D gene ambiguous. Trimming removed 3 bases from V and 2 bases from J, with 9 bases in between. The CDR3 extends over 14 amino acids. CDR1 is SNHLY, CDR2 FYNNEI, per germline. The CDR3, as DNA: TGTGCCAGCAGTGACCTGGGGATCACAGATACGCAGTATTTT. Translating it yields CASSDLGITDTQYF.

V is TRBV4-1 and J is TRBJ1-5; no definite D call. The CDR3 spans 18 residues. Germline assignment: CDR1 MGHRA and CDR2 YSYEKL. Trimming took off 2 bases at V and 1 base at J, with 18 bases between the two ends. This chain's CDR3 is CASSQNWGGGRSNQPQHF. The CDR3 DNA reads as TGCGCCAGCAGCCAAAATTGGGGAGGCGGGAGGAGCAATCAGCCCCAGCATTTT.

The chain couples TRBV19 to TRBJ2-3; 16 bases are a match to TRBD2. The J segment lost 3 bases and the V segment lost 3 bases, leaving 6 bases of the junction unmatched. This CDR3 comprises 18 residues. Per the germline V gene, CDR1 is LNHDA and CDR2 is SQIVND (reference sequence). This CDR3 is CASSMGTSGGVRTDTQYF. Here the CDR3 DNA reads TGTGCCAGTAGTATGGGGACTAGCGGGGGGGTCAGGACAGATACGCAGTATTTT.

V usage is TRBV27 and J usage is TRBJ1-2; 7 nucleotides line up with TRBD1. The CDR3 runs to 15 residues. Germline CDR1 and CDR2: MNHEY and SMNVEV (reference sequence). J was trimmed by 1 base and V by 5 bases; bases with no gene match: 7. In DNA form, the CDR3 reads TGTGCCAGCAGTAGGACCGGGACAGTTAACTATGGCTACACCTTC. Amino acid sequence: CASSRTGTVNYGYTF.

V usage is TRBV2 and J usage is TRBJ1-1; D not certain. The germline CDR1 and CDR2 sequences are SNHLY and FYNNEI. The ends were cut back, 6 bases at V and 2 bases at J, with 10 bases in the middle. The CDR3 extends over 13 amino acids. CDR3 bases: TGTGCCAGCAGCTGGCGACCCAACACTGAAGCTTTCTTT. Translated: CASSWRPNTEAFF.